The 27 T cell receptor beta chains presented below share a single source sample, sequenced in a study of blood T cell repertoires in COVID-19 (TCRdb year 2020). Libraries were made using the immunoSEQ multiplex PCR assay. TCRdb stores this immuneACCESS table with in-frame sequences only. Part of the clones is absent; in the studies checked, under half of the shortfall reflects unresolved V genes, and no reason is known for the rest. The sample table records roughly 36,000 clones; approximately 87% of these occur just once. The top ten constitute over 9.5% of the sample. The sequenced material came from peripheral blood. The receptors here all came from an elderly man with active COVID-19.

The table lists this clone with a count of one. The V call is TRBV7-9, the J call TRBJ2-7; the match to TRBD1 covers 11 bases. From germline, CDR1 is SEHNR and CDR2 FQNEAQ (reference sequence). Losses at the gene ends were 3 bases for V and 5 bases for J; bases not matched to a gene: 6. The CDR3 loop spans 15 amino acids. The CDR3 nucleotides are TGTGCCAGCAGCTTTGGGGGACAGGGGGTAAACGAGCAGTACTTC. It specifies CASSFGGQGVNEQYF. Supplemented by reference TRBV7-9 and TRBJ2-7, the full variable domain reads DTGVSQNPRHKITKRGQNVTFRCDPISEHNRLYWYRQTLGQGPEFLTYFQNEAQLEKSRLLSDRFSAERPKGSFSTLEIQRTEQGDSAMYLCASSFGGQGVNEQYFGPGTRLTVT.

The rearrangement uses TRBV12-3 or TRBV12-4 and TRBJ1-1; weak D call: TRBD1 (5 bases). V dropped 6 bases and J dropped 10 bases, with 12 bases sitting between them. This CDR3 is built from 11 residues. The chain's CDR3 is CASRVTDRAFF. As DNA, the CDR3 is TGTGCCAGCAGGGTGACAGATAGAGCTTTCTTT.

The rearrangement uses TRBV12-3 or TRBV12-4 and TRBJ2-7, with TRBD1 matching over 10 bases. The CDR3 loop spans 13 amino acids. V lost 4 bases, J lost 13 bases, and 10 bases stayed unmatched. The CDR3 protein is CASSSGTGVVKYF. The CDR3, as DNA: TGTGCCAGCAGTTCCGGGACAGGGGTGGTGAAATACTTC.

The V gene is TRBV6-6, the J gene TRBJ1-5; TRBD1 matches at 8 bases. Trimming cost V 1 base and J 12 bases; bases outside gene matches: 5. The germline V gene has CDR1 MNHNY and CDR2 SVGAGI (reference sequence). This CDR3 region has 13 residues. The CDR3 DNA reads TGTGCCAGCAGTTACTTACAGGGGGGGGACCAGCATTTT. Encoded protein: CASSYLQGGDQHF.

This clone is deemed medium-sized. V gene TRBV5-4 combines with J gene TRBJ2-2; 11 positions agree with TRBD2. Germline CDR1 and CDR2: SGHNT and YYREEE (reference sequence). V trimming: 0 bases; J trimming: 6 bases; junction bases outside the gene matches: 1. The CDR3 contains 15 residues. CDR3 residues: CASSLGLAGPGELFF. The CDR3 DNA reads TGTGCCAGCAGCTTGGGACTAGCGGGACCCGGGGAGCTGTTTTTT. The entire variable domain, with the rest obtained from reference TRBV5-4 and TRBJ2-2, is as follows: ETGVTQSPTHLIKTRGQQVTLRCSSQSGHNTVSWYQQALGQGPQFIFQYYREEENGRGNFPPRFSGLQFPNYSSELNVNALELDDSALYLCASSLGLAGPGELFFGEGSRLTVL.

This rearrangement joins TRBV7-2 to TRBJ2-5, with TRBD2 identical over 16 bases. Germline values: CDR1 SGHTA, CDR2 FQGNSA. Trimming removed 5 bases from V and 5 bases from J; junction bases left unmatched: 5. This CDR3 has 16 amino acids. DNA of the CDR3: TGTGCCAGCAGCGGGACTAGCGGGAGGGGGGAGGAGACCCAGTACTTC. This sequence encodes CASSGTSGRGEETQYF. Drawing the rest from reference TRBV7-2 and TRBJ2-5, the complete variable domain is GAGVSQSPSNKVTEKGKDVELRCDPISGHTALYWYRQSLGQGLEFLIYFQGNSAPDKSGLPSDRFSAERTGGSVSTLTIQRTQQEDSAVYLCASSGTSGRGEETQYFGPGTRLLVL.

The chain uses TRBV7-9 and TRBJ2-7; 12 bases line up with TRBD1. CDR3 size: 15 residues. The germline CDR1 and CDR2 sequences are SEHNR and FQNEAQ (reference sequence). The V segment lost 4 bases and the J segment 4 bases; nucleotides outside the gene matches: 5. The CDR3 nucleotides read TGTGCCAGCAGCTCCCAGGGACAGGGGGCTTACGAGCAGTACTTC. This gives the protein CASSSQGQGAYEQYF.

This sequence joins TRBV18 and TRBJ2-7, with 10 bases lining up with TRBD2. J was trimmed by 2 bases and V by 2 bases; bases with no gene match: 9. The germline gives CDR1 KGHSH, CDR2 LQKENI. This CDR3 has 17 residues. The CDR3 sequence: CASSPVDLAGGTYEQYF. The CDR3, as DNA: TGTGCCAGCTCACCAGTGGATTTAGCGGGAGGTACCTACGAGCAGTACTTC.

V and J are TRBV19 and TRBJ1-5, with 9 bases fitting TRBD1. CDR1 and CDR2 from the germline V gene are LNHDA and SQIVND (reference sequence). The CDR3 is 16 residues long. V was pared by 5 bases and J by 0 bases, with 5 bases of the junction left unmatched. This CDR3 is CASSLQGAFSNQPQHF. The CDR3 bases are TGTGCCAGTAGTCTACAGGGGGCTTTTAGCAATCAGCCCCAGCATTTT. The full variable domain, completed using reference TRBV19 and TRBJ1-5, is DGGITQSPKYLFRKEGQNVTLSCEQNLNHDAMYWYRQDPGQGLRLIYYSQIVNDFQKGDIAEGYSVSREKKESFPLTVTSAQKNPTAFYLCASSLQGAFSNQPQHFGDGTRLSIL.

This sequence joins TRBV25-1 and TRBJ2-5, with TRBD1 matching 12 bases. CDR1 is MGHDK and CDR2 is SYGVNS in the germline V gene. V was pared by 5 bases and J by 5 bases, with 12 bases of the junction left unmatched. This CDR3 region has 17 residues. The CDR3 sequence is CASSLQGTGGGRETQYF. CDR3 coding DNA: TGTGCCAGCAGTTTACAGGGGACAGGGGGCGGAAGGGAGACCCAGTACTTC.

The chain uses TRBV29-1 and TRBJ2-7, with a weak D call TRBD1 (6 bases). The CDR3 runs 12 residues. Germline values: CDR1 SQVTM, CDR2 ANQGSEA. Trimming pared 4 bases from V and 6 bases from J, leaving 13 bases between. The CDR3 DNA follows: TGCAGCGTTGCGAGACAGACAGGCGAGCAGTACTTC. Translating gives CSVARQTGEQYF.

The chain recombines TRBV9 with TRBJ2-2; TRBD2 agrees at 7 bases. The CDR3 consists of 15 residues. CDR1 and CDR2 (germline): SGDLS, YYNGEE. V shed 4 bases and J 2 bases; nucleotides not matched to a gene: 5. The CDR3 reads CASSPSGVNTGELFF. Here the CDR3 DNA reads TGTGCCAGCAGCCCTAGCGGAGTAAACACCGGGGAGCTGTTTTTT.

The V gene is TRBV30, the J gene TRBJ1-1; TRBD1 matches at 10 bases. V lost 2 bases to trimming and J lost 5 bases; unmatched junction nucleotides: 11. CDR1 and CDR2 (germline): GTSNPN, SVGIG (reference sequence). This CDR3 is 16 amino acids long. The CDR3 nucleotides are TGTGCCTGGAGTCTATCCTTCGACAGGGGGCGGACTGAAGCTTTCTTT. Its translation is CAWSLSFDRGRTEAFF.

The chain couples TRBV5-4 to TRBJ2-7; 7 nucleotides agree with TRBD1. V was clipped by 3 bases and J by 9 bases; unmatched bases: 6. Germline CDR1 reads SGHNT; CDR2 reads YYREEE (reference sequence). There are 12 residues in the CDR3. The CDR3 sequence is CASSSDRVGQYF. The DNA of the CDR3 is TGTGCCAGCAGCTCCGACAGGGTCGGGCAGTACTTC.

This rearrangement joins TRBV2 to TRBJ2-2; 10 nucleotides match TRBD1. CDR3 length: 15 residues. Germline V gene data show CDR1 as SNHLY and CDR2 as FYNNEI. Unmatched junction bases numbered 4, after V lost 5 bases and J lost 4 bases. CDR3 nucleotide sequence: TGTGCCAGCAGTAGTAGGACAGGGGGCACCGGGGAGCTGTTTTTT. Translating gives CASSSRTGGTGELFF.

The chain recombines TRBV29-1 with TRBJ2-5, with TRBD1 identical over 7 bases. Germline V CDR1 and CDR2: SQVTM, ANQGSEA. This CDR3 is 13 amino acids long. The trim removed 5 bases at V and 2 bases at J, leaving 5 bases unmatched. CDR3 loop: CSVRDSSQETQYF. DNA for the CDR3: TGCAGCGTTCGGGACAGCTCACAAGAGACCCAGTACTTC.

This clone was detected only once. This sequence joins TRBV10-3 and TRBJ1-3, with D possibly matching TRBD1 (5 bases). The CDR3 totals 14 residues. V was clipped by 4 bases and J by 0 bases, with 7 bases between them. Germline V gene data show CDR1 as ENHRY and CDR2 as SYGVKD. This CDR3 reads CAISAGISGNTIYF. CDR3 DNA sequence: TGTGCCATCAGTGCAGGGATCTCTGGAAACACCATATATTTT.

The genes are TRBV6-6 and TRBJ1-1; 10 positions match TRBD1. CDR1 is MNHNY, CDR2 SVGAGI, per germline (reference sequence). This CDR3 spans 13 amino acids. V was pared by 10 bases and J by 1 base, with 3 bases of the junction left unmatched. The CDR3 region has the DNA TGTGCCACCCGGGACAGGGGGAACACTGAAGCTTTCTTT. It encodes CATRDRGNTEAFF.

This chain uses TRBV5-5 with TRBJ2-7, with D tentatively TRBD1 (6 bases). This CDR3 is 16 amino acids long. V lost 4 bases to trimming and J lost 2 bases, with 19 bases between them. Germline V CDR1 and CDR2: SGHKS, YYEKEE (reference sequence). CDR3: CASSGSRQGKTYEQYF. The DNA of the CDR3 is TGTGCCAGCAGCGGATCTCGGCAGGGGAAAACCTACGAGCAGTACTTC.

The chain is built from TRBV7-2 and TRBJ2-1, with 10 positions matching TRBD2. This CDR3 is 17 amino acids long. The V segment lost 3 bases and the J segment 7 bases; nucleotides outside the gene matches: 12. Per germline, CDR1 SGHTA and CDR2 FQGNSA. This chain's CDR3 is CASSFLGLAVLGNEQFF. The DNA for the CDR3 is TGTGCCAGCAGCTTTCTAGGACTAGCGGTCCTTGGGAATGAGCAGTTCTTC.

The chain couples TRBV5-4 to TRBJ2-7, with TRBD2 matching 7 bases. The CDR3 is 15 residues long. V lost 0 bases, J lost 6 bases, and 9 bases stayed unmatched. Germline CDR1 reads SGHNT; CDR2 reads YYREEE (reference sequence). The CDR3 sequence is CASSLGTRRLVEQYF. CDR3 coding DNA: TGTGCCAGCAGCTTGGGGACTAGACGACTCGTCGAGCAGTACTTC.

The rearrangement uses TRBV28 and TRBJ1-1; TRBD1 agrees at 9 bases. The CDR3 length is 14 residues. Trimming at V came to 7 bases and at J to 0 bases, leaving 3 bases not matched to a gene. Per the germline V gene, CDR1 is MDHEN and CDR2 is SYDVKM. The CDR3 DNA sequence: TGTGCCAGCAAATGGACAGGGGTGAACACTGAAGCTTTCTTT. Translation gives CASKWTGVNTEAFF. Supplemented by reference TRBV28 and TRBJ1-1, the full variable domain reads DVKVTQSSRYLVKRTGEKVFLECVQDMDHENMFWYRQDPGLGLRLIYFSYDVKMKEKGDIPEGYSVSREKKERFSLILESASTNQTSMYLCASKWTGVNTEAFFGQGTRLTVV.

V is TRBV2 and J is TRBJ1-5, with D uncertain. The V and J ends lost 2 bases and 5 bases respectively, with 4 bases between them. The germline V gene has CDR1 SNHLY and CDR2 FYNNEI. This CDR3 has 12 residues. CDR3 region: CASSEPYQPQHF. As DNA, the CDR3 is TGTGCCAGCAGTGAACCATATCAGCCCCAGCATTTT.

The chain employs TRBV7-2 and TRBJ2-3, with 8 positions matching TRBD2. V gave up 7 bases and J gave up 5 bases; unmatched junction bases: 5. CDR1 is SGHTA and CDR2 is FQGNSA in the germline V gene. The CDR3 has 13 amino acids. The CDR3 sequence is CASNKRGGDTQYF. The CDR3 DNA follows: TGTGCCAGCAACAAACGGGGGGGAGATACGCAGTATTTT.

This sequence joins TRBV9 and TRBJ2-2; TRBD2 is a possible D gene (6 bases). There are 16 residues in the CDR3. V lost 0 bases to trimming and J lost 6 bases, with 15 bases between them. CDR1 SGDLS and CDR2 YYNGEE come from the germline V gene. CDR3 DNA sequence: TGTGCCAGCAGCGTAGGAGCGGGTCGGGGTGCCGGGGAGCTGTTTTTT. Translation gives CASSVGAGRGAGELFF.

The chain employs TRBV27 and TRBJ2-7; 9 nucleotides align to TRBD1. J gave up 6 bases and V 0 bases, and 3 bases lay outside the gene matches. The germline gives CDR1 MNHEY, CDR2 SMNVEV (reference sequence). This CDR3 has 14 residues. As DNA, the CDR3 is TGTGCCAGCAGTTTATCGGGGACAGGGCGCGAGCAGTACTTC. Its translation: CASSLSGTGREQYF.

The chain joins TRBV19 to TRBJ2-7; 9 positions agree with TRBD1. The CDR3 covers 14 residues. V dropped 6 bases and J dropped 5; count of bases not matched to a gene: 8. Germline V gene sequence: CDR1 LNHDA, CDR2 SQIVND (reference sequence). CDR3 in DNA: TGTGCCAGTAGCCGAACAGGGGGCATGGACGAGCAGTACTTC. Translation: CASSRTGGMDEQYF.